This TCR beta chain stems from a study of circulating and synovial CD4+ cells in juvenile arthritis. Study observations and caveats: Overlap with synovium rose as more T cells were sequenced.

Germline V gene sequence: CDR1 SGHAT, CDR2 FQNNGV. V trimming: 5 bases; J trimming: 7 bases; junction bases outside the gene matches: 17. This CDR3 comprises 17 residues. A remark on this clone: What it recognizes is unknown.

TCRdb's copy holds only in-frame clones and misses some; the assay was immunoSEQ multiplex PCR. This sample yields around 32,000 clones, of which around 95% are seen a single time; approximately 0.17% belongs to the top ten. The chain links TRBV11-2 to TRBJ2-1; TRBD2 aligns across 7 bases. This sequence was found in a human donor with juvenile idiopathic arthritis. Sequences were obtained from CD4+ T cells from blood. CDR3 coding DNA: TGTGCCAGCAGCACACTCAAAACGGGGCGGGAGCAAAATGAGCAGTTCTTC. This translates into CASSTLKTGREQNEQFF.